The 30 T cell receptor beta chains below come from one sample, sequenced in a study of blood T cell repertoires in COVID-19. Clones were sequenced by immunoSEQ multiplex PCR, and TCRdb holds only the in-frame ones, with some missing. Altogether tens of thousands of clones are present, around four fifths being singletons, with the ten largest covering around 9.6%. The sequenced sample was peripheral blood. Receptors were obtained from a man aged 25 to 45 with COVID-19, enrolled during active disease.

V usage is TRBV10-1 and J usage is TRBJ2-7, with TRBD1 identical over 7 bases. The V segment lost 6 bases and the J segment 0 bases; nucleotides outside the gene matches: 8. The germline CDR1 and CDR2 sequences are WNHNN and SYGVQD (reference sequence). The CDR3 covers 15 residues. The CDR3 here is CASSQGQTSSYEQYF. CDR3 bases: TGCGCCAGCAGCCAGGGACAGACGAGCTCCTACGAGCAGTACTTC.

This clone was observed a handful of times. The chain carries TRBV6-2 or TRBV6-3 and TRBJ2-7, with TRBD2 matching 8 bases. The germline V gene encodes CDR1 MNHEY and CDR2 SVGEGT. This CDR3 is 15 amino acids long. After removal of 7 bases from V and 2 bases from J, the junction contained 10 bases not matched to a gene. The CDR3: CASTPRAGGTYEQYF. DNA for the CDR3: TGTGCCAGCACCCCCCGTGCGGGAGGAACCTACGAGCAGTACTTC.

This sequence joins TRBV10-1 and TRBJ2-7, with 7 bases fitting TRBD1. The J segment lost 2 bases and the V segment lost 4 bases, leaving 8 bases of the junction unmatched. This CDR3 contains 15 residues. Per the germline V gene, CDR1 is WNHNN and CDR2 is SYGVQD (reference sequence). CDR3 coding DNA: TGCGCCAGCAGTGTAGGGACAGACCCCACCTACGAGCAGTACTTC. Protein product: CASSVGTDPTYEQYF.

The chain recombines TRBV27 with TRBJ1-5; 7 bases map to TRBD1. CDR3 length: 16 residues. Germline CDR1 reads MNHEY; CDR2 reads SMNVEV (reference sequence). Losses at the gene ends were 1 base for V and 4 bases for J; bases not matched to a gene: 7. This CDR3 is CASSLWSGGVNQPQHF. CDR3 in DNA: TGTGCCAGCAGTTTATGGTCAGGGGGTGTAAATCAGCCCCAGCATTTT.

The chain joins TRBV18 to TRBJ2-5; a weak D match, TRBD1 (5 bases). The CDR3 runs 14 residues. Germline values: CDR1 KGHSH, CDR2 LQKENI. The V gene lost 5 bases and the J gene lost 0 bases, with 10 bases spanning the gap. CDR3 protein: CASSSSDNQETQYF. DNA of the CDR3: TGTGCCAGCTCAAGTTCGGACAACCAAGAGACCCAGTACTTC.

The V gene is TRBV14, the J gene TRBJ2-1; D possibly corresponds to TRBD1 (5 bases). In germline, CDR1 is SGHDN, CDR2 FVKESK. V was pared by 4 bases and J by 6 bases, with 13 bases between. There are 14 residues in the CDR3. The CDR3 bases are TGTGCCAGCAGCCCCAGGGAAAAGCGCAATGAGCAGTTCTTC. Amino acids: CASSPREKRNEQFF.

Here the CDR3 DNA reads TGTGCCAGCAGCCCGGCTGGACAGACCTACAATGAGCAGTTCTTC. Protein: CASSPAGQTYNEQFF. The chain links TRBV5-4 to TRBJ2-1, with D tentatively TRBD1 (6 bases). Trimming took off 4 bases at V and 2 bases at J, with 13 bases between the two ends. From germline, CDR1 is SGHNT and CDR2 YYREEE (reference sequence). The CDR3 is made up of 15 amino acids.

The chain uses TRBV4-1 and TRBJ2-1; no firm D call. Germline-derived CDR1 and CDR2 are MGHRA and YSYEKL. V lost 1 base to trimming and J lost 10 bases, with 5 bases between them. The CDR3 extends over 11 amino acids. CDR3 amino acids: CASSQGPEQFF. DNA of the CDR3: TGCGCCAGCAGCCAAGGGCCGGAGCAGTTCTTC.

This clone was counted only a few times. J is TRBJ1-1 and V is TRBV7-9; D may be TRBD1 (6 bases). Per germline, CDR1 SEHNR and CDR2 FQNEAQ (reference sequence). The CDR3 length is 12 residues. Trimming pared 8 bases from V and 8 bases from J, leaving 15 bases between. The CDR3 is CASGGGPPEAFF. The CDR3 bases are TGTGCCAGCGGGGGGGGGCCCCCCGAAGCTTTCTTT.

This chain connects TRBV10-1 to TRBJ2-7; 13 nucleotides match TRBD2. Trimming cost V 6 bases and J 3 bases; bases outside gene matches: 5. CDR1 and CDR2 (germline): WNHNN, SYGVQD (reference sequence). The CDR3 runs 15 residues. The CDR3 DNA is TGCGCCAGCAGATATAGGACTAGCGGGAGCTACGAGCAGTACTTC. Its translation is CASRYRTSGSYEQYF.

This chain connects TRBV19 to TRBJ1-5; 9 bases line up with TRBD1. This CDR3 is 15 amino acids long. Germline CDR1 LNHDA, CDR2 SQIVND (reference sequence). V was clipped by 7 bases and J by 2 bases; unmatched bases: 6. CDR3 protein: CASTVTGGGNQPQHF. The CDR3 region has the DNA TGTGCCAGTACCGTGACAGGGGGAGGCAATCAGCCCCAGCATTTT.

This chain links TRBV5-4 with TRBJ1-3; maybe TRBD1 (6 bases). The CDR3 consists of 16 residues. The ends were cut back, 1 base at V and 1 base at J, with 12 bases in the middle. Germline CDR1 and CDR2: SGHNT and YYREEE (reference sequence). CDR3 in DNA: TGTGCCAGCAGCTTGCAGGGACAACCATCTGGAAACACCATATATTTT. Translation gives CASSLQGQPSGNTIYF.

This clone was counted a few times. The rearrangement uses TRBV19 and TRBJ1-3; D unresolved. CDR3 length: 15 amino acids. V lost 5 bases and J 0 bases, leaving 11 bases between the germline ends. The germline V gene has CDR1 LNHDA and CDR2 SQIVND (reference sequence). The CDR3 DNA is TGTGCCAGTAGTCCCCGACGGAGCTCTGGAAACACCATATATTTT. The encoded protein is CASSPRRSSGNTIYF.

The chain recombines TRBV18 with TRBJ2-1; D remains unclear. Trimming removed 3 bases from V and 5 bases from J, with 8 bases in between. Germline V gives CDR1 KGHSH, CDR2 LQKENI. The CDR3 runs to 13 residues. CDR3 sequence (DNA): TGTGCCAGCTCACCTGCGGTTGACAATGAGCAGTTCTTC. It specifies CASSPAVDNEQFF. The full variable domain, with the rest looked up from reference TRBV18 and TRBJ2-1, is NAGVMQNPRHLVRRRGQEARLRCSPMKGHSHVYWYRQLPEEGLKFMVYLQKENIIDESGMPKERFSAEFPKEGPSILRIQQVVRGDSAAYFCASSPAVDNEQFFGPGTRLTVL.

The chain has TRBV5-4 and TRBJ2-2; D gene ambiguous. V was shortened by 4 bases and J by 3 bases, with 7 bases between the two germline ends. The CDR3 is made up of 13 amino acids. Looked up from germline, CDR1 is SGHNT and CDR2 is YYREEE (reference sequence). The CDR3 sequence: CASSPDYTGELFF. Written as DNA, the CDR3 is TGTGCCAGCAGCCCCGACTACACCGGGGAGCTGTTTTTT.

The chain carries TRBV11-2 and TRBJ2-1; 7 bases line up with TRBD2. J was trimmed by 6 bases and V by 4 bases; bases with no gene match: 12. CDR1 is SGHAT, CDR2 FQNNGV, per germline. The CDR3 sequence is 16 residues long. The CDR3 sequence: CASSYTLAPPSNEQFF. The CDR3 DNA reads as TGTGCCAGCAGCTACACACTAGCGCCTCCTAGCAATGAGCAGTTCTTC.

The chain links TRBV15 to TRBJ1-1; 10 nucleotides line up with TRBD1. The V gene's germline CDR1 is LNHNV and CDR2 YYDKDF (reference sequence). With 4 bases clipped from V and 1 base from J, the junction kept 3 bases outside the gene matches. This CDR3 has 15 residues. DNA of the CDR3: TGTGCCACCAGCACCTGGACAGGGGGGAACACTGAAGCTTTCTTT. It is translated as CATSTWTGGNTEAFF.

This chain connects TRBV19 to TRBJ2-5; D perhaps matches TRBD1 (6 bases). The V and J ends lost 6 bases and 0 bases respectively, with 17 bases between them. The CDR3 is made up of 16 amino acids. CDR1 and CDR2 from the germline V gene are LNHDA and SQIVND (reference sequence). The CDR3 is CASSPLGARNQETQYF. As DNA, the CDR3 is TGTGCCAGTAGCCCTCTGGGGGCAAGAAACCAAGAGACCCAGTACTTC.

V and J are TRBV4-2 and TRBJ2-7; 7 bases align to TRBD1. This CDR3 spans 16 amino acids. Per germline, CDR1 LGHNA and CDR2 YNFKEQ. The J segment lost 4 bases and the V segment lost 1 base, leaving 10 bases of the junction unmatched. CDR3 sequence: CASSQVGATGKYEQYF. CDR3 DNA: TGTGCCAGCAGCCAAGTGGGGGCGACAGGGAAATACGAGCAGTACTTC.

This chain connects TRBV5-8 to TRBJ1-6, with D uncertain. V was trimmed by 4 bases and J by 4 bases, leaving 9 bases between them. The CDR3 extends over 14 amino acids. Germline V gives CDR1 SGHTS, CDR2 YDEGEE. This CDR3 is CASSIRDYNSPLHF. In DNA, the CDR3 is TGTGCCAGCAGCATCCGGGATTATAATTCACCCCTCCACTTT.

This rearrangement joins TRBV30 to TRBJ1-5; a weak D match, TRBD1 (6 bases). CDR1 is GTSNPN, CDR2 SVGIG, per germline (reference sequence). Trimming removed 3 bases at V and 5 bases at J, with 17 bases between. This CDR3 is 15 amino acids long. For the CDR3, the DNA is TGTGCCTGGAGGGTGACAGGTGCGGGAGATCAGCCCCAGCATTTT. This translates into CAWRVTGAGDQPQHF.

CDR3 in amino acids: CASSSGQGETFF. In DNA, the CDR3 is TGTGCCAGCAGCTCTGGACAGGGTGAGACTTTCTTT. The J gene is TRBJ1-1, the V gene TRBV11-3, with 8 bases matching TRBD1. The CDR3 sequence is 12 residues long. V gave up 4 bases and J gave up 12 bases; unmatched junction bases: 7. CDR1 SGHNT and CDR2 YENEEA come from the germline V gene. The whole variable domain, remainder taken from reference TRBV11-3 and TRBJ1-1, is EAGVVQSPRYKIIEKKQPVAFWCNPISGHNTLYWYLQNLGQGPELLIRYENEEAVDDSQLPKDRFSAERLKGVDSTLKIQPAELGDSAVYLCASSSGQGETFFGQGTRLTVV.

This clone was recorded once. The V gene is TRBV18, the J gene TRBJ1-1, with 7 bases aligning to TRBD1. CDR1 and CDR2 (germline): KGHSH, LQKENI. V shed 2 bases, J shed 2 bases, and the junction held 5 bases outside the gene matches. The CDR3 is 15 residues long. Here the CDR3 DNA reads TGTGCCAGCTCACCAGAAGACAGGGTAAACACTGAAGCTTTCTTT. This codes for CASSPEDRVNTEAFF.

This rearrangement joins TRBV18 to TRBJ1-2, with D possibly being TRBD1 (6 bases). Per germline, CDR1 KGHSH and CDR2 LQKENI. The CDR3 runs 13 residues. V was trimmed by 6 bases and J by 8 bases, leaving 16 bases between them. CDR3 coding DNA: TGTGCCAGCTCTATTTCAGGGGTTGAAGGCTACACCTTC. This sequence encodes CASSISGVEGYTF.

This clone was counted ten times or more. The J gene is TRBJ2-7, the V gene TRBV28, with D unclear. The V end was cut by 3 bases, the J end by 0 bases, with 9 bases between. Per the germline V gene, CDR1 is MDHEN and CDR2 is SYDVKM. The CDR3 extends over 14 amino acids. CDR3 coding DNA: TGTGCCAGCAGTTTGTTTCCAGGCTCCTACGAGCAGTACTTC. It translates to CASSLFPGSYEQYF.

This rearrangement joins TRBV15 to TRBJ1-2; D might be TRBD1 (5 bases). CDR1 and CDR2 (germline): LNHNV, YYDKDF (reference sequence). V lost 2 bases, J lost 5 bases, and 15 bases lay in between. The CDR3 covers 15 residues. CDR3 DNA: TGTGCCACCAGCAGAAATCCGACAGTTCCTTATGGCTACACCTTC. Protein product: CATSRNPTVPYGYTF.

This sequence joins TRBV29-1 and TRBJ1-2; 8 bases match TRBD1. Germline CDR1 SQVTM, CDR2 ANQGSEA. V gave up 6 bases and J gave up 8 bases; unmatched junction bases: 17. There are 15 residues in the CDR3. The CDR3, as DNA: TGCAGCGTCGGACGCGGGACAGGACAAGTTGGGGGCTACACCTTC. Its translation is CSVGRGTGQVGGYTF.

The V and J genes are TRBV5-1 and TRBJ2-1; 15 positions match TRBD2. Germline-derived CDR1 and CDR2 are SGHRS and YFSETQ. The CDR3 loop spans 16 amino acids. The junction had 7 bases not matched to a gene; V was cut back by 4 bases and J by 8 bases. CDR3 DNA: TGCGCCAGCAGCCCCAGGACTAGCGGGAGGGGTTATGAGCAGTTCTTC. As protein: CASSPRTSGRGYEQFF.

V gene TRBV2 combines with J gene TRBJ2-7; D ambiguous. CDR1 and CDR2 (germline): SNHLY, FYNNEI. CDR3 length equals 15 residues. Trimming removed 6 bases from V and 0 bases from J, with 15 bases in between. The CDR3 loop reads CASSYDGPSSYEQYF. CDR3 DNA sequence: TGTGCCAGCAGCTACGATGGGCCCTCCTCCTACGAGCAGTACTTC.

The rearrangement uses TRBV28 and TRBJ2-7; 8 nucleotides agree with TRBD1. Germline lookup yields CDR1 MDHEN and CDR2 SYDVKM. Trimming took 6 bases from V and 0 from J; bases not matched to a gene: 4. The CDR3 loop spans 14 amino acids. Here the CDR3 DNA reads TGTGCCAGCAGCACGACAGGGGCCTCCTACGAGCAGTACTTC. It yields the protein CASSTTGASYEQYF.